This TCR beta chain was found in a study of T cells in Graves' hyperthyroidism and ophthalmopathy. Across the whole study: The blood sample was taken at first diagnosis, before treatment began. The study's findings and limits: Most thyroid clonotypes that were expanded above 0.001 also turned up in blood. Progression to ophthalmopathy was predicted a median of about six months early.

Concerning this clonotype: Antigen unknown.

This sample holds PBMCs from roughly 10 ml fresh peripheral blood. RNA transcripts were the template for amplifying TCR beta CDR3 regions. Primed by the HTBI set, a first-round RT-PCR was run on the TCR CDR3. TCRdb re-called the multiplex PCR reads through MiXCR, storing one row per CDR3 protein. The sample records more than 500,000 distinct CDR3 sequences, around 16% being singletons. Germline V gene data show CDR1 as SGHTA and CDR2 as FQGNSA. V lost 3 bases and J lost 2, with 17 bases in between. CDR3 size: 17 residues. The chain employs TRBV7-2 and TRBJ2-1, with D unclear. Sequencing used blood. The source of this sequence is a woman in her twenties or thirties with Graves' ophthalmopathy. CDR3 sequence reads: CASSFQAPLAAYNEQFF. The CDR3 nucleotides are TGTGCCAGCAGCTTCCAGGCCCCGCTTGCGGCCTACAATGAGCAGTTCTTC.